This T cell receptor (beta chain) came from a study of cytomegalovirus exposure and HLA in healthy donors (dated by TCRdb to 2016 to 2017). Some background on the complete study: A later analysis indicated that the 95 to 150 validation repertoires were generated on the platform also employed for the 700 or so repertoires of the first cohort. The study aimed to test whether cataloging public T cell receptors could reveal signatures of past pathogen exposure. Along with the approximately 700-subject first cohort, a separate validation cohort of over a hundred different subjects was used. High-throughput TCR immunosequencing, statistical association of individual TCRs with disease status, and machine learning were combined to predict cytomegalovirus infection status.

The CDR3 starts with the cysteine, ends with the phenylalanine, and has 14 residues. Only the CDR3 region is kept as DNA, spanning 42 bases read in frame from base 1. The germline V gene yields SGDLS for CDR1 and YYNGEE for CDR2. V trim: 4 bases; J trim: 4 bases; unmatched bases: 4. Separate from the approximately 670-subject first cohort, the validation cohort of more than 90 subjects was the group to which the donors belonged. A word on this clone: Its antigen specificity is not known. No base quality values were provided; no much bigger clone lies one nucleotide off.

Beyond this particular receptor, the publication reports: A few of the identified cytomegalovirus-associated TCR beta chains were confirmed in vitro to be specific for cytomegalovirus antigens. In both the original and validation cohorts, the classifier was reported to diagnose cytomegalovirus status with high specificity and sensitivity. In a later analysis, TCRs clustered in the first cohort were found to also tend to co-occur in the 130 or so validation repertoires, with 94% of cluster scores above 0. A later analysis lacked HLA typing for the validation cohort, so it scored co-occurrence in that cohort across all 130 or so repertoires. According to the authors, the approach could potentially be generalized to other disease states and immunological phenotypes. While some public TCRs were present in many individuals, most TCR sequences turned up only very rarely across donors. In the study, 150 to 200 TCR beta chains were listed as associated with cytomegalovirus.

Preparation of the library involved the immunoSEQ multiplex PCR assay. The study's own analysis went as follows. A statistical classification framework was built to diagnose cytomegalovirus status from the catalog of TCR beta chain sequences. TCRdb carries this immuneACCESS record with in-frame sequences only. Its versions omit some clonotypes, under half of them owing to an unresolved V gene in the studies checked, with the rest unexplained. The D gene and trimming were derived from the DNA, and the V and J assignments and clone size from that table. This sample gives 100,000 to 150,000 clones in total; about 91% of them show up just once. The ten top clones hold around 1.3% of the sample.

Sequencing was done on a sample of PBMCs. The clonotype comes from a woman younger than 30 in good health and CMV-seronegative. The chain couples TRBV9 to TRBJ2-5, with TRBD2 matching 10 junction bases. The base sequence is TGTGCCAGCAGCCCGATAGCGGGGGGAGAGACCCAGTACTTC. This codes for CASSPIAGGETQYF.